The subject of this entry is one TCR beta chain. Clones were read by immunoSEQ multiplex PCR, and TCRdb kept only the in-frame ones, dropping some. The repertoire consists of around 750,000 clones, with around 67% occurring once and the leading ten covering approximately 1.7%. This sample is part of a study of shared clonotypes between healthy human individuals. With V trimmed by 5 bases and J by 13 bases, 7 bases remained unmatched. The CDR3 is 12 residues long. Per the germline V gene, CDR1 is MNHNS and CDR2 is SASEGT. The chain couples TRBV6-1 to TRBJ2-7; 11 bases match TRBD2. The sequence derives from a woman in her twenties or thirties in good health. The specimen sequenced was memory CD4+ T cells sorted from blood. The subset here: CD45RA-negative fraction. The CDR3 nucleotides are TGTGCCAGCAGTACCACTAGCGGGAGAGAATACTTC. Translation gives CASSTTSGREYF.